This T cell receptor beta chain was found in a study of beta chain features in type 1 diabetes. Every bit of the isolated RNA underwent reverse transcription, so sequencing read expressed TCRB transcripts. Profiling relied on immunoSEQ multiplex PCR, and the TCRdb table lists in-frame clones only, not all of them. The table shows about 150,000 clones, with 10% occurring only once. The V end was cut by 5 bases, the J end by 4 bases, with 18 bases between. Looked up from germline, CDR1 is LNHNV and CDR2 is YYDKDF (reference sequence). The CDR3 sequence is 16 residues long. Points from the study as a whole: The study found moderately but significantly shorter TCRB CDR3s in all four CD4+ subsets of Type 1 diabetes patients. Patients showed naive, central memory and Treg TCRB repertoires that appeared more similar than those of healthy donors.

This clone was observed a handful of times. Its antigen is still unknown. The V call is TRBV15, the J call TRBJ2-1; TRBD2 might be the D (7 bases). The sequence came from a man aged 25-45 years with type 1 diabetes. Sequencing input: central memory CD4+ T cells from blood. The CDR3 DNA reads TGTGCCACCAGCCCTATCAGTGGGGGGGCATACAATGAGCAGTTCTTC. Protein product: CATSPISGGAYNEQFF.